This is a list of T cell receptor beta chains from one sample in a study of cytomegalovirus exposure and HLA in healthy donors. TCRdb's table, derived via immunoSEQ multiplex PCR, lists solely in-frame clones and lacks some. Altogether roughly 60,000 clones are present, more than 90% being singletons, with the ten largest covering approximately 1%. Sequenced input: PBMCs. Every receptor here comes from a man in his late teens or twenties in good health and CMV-seronegative. The CDR3 runs from the conserved cysteine through the conserved F or W. The D gene is left open where the match is weak. Clone size is given for some rows only: seen once, a few or many times, or a class if the clone is expanded.

d_call: TRBD2
j_call: TRBJ2-1
cdr3_length: 14
clone_size: .
v_call: TRBV30
cdr3_nt: TGTGCCTGGAGTCTAGCGGGAACCAGGAATGAGCAGTTCTTC
cdr3_aa: CAWSLAGTRNEQFF

d_call: .
j_call: TRBJ1-2
cdr3_length: 15
clone_size: .
v_call: TRBV28
cdr3_nt: TGTGCCAGCAGCCTCGGACAGAGTCTTAACTATGGCTACACCTTC
cdr3_aa: CASSLGQSLNYGYTF

d_call: .
j_call: TRBJ1-2
cdr3_length: 15
clone_size: once
v_call: TRBV28
cdr3_nt: TGTGCCAGCAGTTTCTTGTCGTGGGGCGGCGGTGGCTACACCTTC
cdr3_aa: CASSFLSWGGGGYTF

d_call: .
j_call: TRBJ2-1
cdr3_length: 14
clone_size: .
v_call: TRBV7-8
cdr3_nt: TGTGCCAGCAGCTTACCCGGGCGGGACAATGAGCAGTTCTTC
cdr3_aa: CASSLPGRDNEQFF

d_call: TRBD2
j_call: TRBJ2-1
cdr3_length: 15
clone_size: .
v_call: TRBV7-6
cdr3_nt: TGTGCCAGCAGCTTTACGGGAGGGCCAACTAATGAGCAGTTCTTC
cdr3_aa: CASSFTGGPTNEQFF

d_call: TRBD2
j_call: TRBJ2-1
cdr3_length: 14
clone_size: once
v_call: TRBV27
cdr3_nt: TGTGCCAGCAGGGACCGACTAGCGGGAAAAGAGGGGTTCTTC
cdr3_aa: CASRDRLAGKEGFF

d_call: TRBD2
j_call: TRBJ2-5
cdr3_length: 19
clone_size: .
v_call: TRBV10-3
cdr3_nt: TGTGCCATCAGCTTGGGGCTAGCGGGAGTCGCCCCACAACGAGAGACCCAGTACTTC
cdr3_aa: CAISLGLAGVAPQRETQYF

d_call: TRBD1
j_call: TRBJ1-4
cdr3_length: 17
clone_size: .
v_call: TRBV7-8
cdr3_nt: TGTGCCAGCAGCTTCGAACCGGACAGGGCAACTAATGAAAAACTGTTTTTT
cdr3_aa: CASSFEPDRATNEKLFF

d_call: .
j_call: TRBJ1-3
cdr3_length: 14
clone_size: .
v_call: TRBV13
cdr3_nt: TGTGCCAGCAGGACACAGGGCTCTGGAAACACCATATATTTT
cdr3_aa: CASRTQGSGNTIYF

d_call: .
j_call: TRBJ2-7
cdr3_length: 14
clone_size: .
v_call: TRBV4-1
cdr3_nt: TGCGCCAGCAGCCTCCGGGACTCCAACTACGAGCAGTACTTC
cdr3_aa: CASSLRDSNYEQYF

d_call: .
j_call: TRBJ2-3
cdr3_length: 12
clone_size: .
v_call: TRBV30
cdr3_nt: TGTGCCTGGACAGGCTACACAGATACGCAGTATTTT
cdr3_aa: CAWTGYTDTQYF

d_call: TRBD1
j_call: TRBJ1-2
cdr3_length: 12
clone_size: .
v_call: TRBV19
cdr3_nt: TGTGCCAGTAGTATCCGGGACAGGGGGCGTTTCTTC
cdr3_aa: CASSIRDRGRFF

d_call: TRBD1
j_call: TRBJ2-1
cdr3_length: 14
clone_size: .
v_call: TRBV13
cdr3_nt: TGTGCCAGCAGCGGACGGGACAGGGGTACTGAGCAGTTCTTC
cdr3_aa: CASSGRDRGTEQFF

d_call: TRBD2
j_call: TRBJ2-3
cdr3_length: 14
clone_size: .
v_call: TRBV5-4
cdr3_nt: TGTGCCAGCAGCTTGGCCCCGGGGGGAGATACGCAGTATTTT
cdr3_aa: CASSLAPGGDTQYF

d_call: TRBD1
j_call: TRBJ2-3
cdr3_length: 16
clone_size: .
v_call: TRBV5-5
cdr3_nt: TGTGCCAGCAGTTTACGCCAGGGGGCTCGTACAGATACGCAGTATTTT
cdr3_aa: CASSLRQGARTDTQYF

d_call: TRBD1
j_call: TRBJ2-3
cdr3_length: 15
clone_size: once
v_call: TRBV15
cdr3_nt: TGTGCCACCAGCGGGACAGGGGCCGTCCTGGATACGCAGTATTTT
cdr3_aa: CATSGTGAVLDTQYF

d_call: .
j_call: TRBJ2-6
cdr3_length: 18
clone_size: .
v_call: TRBV28
cdr3_nt: TGTGCCAGCAGCAAACGGACAGTTGACTTTTCTGGAGCCAACGTCCTGACTTTC
cdr3_aa: CASSKRTVDFSGANVLTF

d_call: .
j_call: TRBJ2-5
cdr3_length: 12
clone_size: once
v_call: TRBV29-1
cdr3_nt: TGCAGCGTTGGTATCAGCCAAGAGACCCAGTACTTC
cdr3_aa: CSVGISQETQYF

d_call: TRBD1
j_call: TRBJ2-1
cdr3_length: 13
clone_size: .
v_call: TRBV19
cdr3_nt: TGTGCCAGTAGTATAGAAGGGGGCGATGAGCAGTTCTTC
cdr3_aa: CASSIEGGDEQFF

d_call: TRBD2
j_call: TRBJ2-2
cdr3_length: 16
clone_size: few
v_call: TRBV19
cdr3_nt: TGTGCCAGTAGTTTCCCTAGCGGGAAGCGCACCGGGGAGCTGTTTTTT
cdr3_aa: CASSFPSGKRTGELFF

d_call: .
j_call: TRBJ2-5
cdr3_length: 11
clone_size: .
v_call: TRBV9
cdr3_nt: TGTGCCAGCAGCGTAGCTGAGACCCAGTACTTC
cdr3_aa: CASSVAETQYF

d_call: .
j_call: TRBJ1-3
cdr3_length: 13
clone_size: .
v_call: TRBV28
cdr3_nt: TGTGCCAGTCGGGGGTCGGACGGAAACACCATATATTTT
cdr3_aa: CASRGSDGNTIYF

d_call: .
j_call: TRBJ1-1
cdr3_length: 16
clone_size: .
v_call: TRBV6-5
cdr3_nt: TGTGCCAGCAGTTATGGGGGTGGGGGCATGAACACTGAAGCTTTCTTT
cdr3_aa: CASSYGGGGMNTEAFF

d_call: TRBD2
j_call: TRBJ2-1
cdr3_length: 15
clone_size: once
v_call: TRBV6-5
cdr3_nt: TGTGCCAGCAAAATACTAGCGGGAGGGCGGTATGAGCAGTTCTTC
cdr3_aa: CASKILAGGRYEQFF

d_call: TRBD1
j_call: TRBJ2-1
cdr3_length: 14
clone_size: .
v_call: TRBV9
cdr3_nt: TGTGCCAGTGCGACAGGGGGCGACTACAATGAGCAGTTCTTC
cdr3_aa: CASATGGDYNEQFF

d_call: TRBD2
j_call: TRBJ2-5
cdr3_length: 16
clone_size: once
v_call: TRBV7-2
cdr3_nt: TGTGCCAGCAGCTTACTTGGCGGGAGGGCCGTAGAGACCCAGTACTTC
cdr3_aa: CASSLLGGRAVETQYF

d_call: .
j_call: TRBJ1-5
cdr3_length: 16
clone_size: .
v_call: TRBV7-6
cdr3_nt: TGTGCCAGCAGCTTGGGTGCGGGGTCTGGCAATCAGCCCCAGCATTTT
cdr3_aa: CASSLGAGSGNQPQHF

d_call: TRBD1
j_call: TRBJ2-7
cdr3_length: 15
clone_size: .
v_call: TRBV6-5
cdr3_nt: TGTGCCAGCAGAAATCGACAGGGTGGGTCCTACGAGCAGTACTTC
cdr3_aa: CASRNRQGGSYEQYF

d_call: TRBD1
j_call: TRBJ1-5
cdr3_length: 15
clone_size: .
v_call: TRBV28
cdr3_nt: TGTGCCAGCAGAAAAACAGGGGGGACCAATCAGCCCCAGCATTTT
cdr3_aa: CASRKTGGTNQPQHF

d_call: .
j_call: TRBJ1-1
cdr3_length: 15
clone_size: .
v_call: TRBV27
cdr3_nt: TGTGCCAGCAGTTTTCAAGGCAGGGGGAACACTGAAGCTTTCTTT
cdr3_aa: CASSFQGRGNTEAFF

d_call: .
j_call: TRBJ2-7
cdr3_length: 14
clone_size: .
v_call: TRBV10-1
cdr3_nt: TGCGCCAGCTCCCCGGGACTTACTCCCTACGAGCAGTACTTC
cdr3_aa: CASSPGLTPYEQYF

d_call: .
j_call: TRBJ1-2
cdr3_length: 16
clone_size: .
v_call: TRBV18
cdr3_nt: TGTGCCAGCTCATCCGATCCCTCGTTGGGGCATTATGGCTACACCTTC
cdr3_aa: CASSSDPSLGHYGYTF

d_call: .
j_call: TRBJ2-1
cdr3_length: 11
clone_size: .
v_call: TRBV11-2
cdr3_nt: TGTGCCAGCAGATTAGCGTATGAGCAGTTCTTC
cdr3_aa: CASRLAYEQFF

d_call: .
j_call: TRBJ1-3
cdr3_length: 17
clone_size: .
v_call: TRBV30
cdr3_nt: TGTGCCTGGAGGGTGAGAGGGGGAGTGAGGGCCCAAAACACCATATATTTT
cdr3_aa: CAWRVRGGVRAQNTIYF

d_call: TRBD1
j_call: TRBJ2-2
cdr3_length: 17
clone_size: .
v_call: TRBV2
cdr3_nt: TGTGCCAGCAGTGAAGCGGACGGACAGGGGTACACCGGGGAGCTGTTTTTT
cdr3_aa: CASSEADGQGYTGELFF

d_call: TRBD2
j_call: TRBJ2-7
cdr3_length: 15
clone_size: .
v_call: TRBV9
cdr3_nt: TGTGCCAGCAGCGACTCCGGGACTAGCGGATACGAGCAGTACTTC
cdr3_aa: CASSDSGTSGYEQYF

d_call: TRBD2
j_call: TRBJ2-2
cdr3_length: 16
clone_size: .
v_call: TRBV5-6
cdr3_nt: TGTGCCAGCAGCTTGGACCTAGCGGGGGTCACCGGGGAGCTGTTTTTT
cdr3_aa: CASSLDLAGVTGELFF

d_call: TRBD2
j_call: TRBJ2-1
cdr3_length: 15
clone_size: .
v_call: TRBV5-5
cdr3_nt: TGTGCCAGCAGCTTGGTTGGCGGGAGCTTAAATGAGCAGTTCTTC
cdr3_aa: CASSLVGGSLNEQFF

d_call: TRBD1
j_call: TRBJ2-2
cdr3_length: 16
clone_size: .
v_call: TRBV4-1
cdr3_nt: TGCGCCAGCAGCCCTGAGACAGGGGTCGGTACCGGGGAGCTGTTTTTT
cdr3_aa: CASSPETGVGTGELFF

d_call: .
j_call: TRBJ2-1
cdr3_length: 17
clone_size: .
v_call: TRBV5-1
cdr3_nt: TGCGCCAGCAGCCTAACAGGGGGCTCAGCGGGAGGGCCTGAGCAGTTCTTC
cdr3_aa: CASSLTGGSAGGPEQFF

d_call: TRBD2
j_call: TRBJ2-5
cdr3_length: 18
clone_size: .
v_call: TRBV27
cdr3_nt: TGTGCCAGCAGTTTAAAGTTCTGGGGGAGGGCCGGGGTAGAGACCCAGTACTTC
cdr3_aa: CASSLKFWGRAGVETQYF

d_call: .
j_call: TRBJ1-5
cdr3_length: 17
clone_size: .
v_call: TRBV23-1
cdr3_nt: TGCGCCAGCAGCCCCCCCACAATATACAGTACCAATCAGCCCCAGCATTTT
cdr3_aa: CASSPPTIYSTNQPQHF

d_call: TRBD2
j_call: TRBJ2-1
cdr3_length: 15
clone_size: .
v_call: TRBV6-5
cdr3_nt: TGTGCCAGCAGCCAGGGACTAGCGGGAAGGAATGAGCAGTTCTTC
cdr3_aa: CASSQGLAGRNEQFF

d_call: .
j_call: TRBJ2-5
cdr3_length: 15
clone_size: .
v_call: TRBV2
cdr3_nt: TGTGCCAGCAGTGGTTGGGGCCCGGCAAAAGAGACCCAGTACTTC
cdr3_aa: CASSGWGPAKETQYF

d_call: .
j_call: TRBJ2-5
cdr3_length: 12
clone_size: .
v_call: TRBV5-8
cdr3_nt: TGTGCCAGCAGCTCGTACCAAGAGACCCAGTACTTC
cdr3_aa: CASSSYQETQYF

d_call: .
j_call: TRBJ2-7
cdr3_length: 14
clone_size: .
v_call: TRBV11-2
cdr3_nt: TGTGCCAGCAGCTTAGTAGGCTCAGGGGAAGAGCAGTACTTC
cdr3_aa: CASSLVGSGEEQYF

d_call: .
j_call: TRBJ2-7
cdr3_length: 13
clone_size: .
v_call: TRBV6-5
cdr3_nt: TGTGCCAGCAGCCAAACTAGTTTTCACGAGCAGTACTTC
cdr3_aa: CASSQTSFHEQYF

d_call: TRBD1
j_call: TRBJ1-1
cdr3_length: 15
clone_size: .
v_call: TRBV6-5
cdr3_nt: TGTGCCAGCAGCCTGCCTCGACAGGGGCGATCTGAAGCTTTCTTT
cdr3_aa: CASSLPRQGRSEAFF